This T cell receptor (beta chain) was retrieved from a study of blood T cell repertoires in COVID-19. CDR3 length: 16 residues. Trimming cost V 8 bases and J 2 bases, with 22 bases left between them. CDR1 LGHDT and CDR2 YNNKEL come from the germline V gene (reference sequence). Assay: immunoSEQ multiplex PCR; the TCRdb copy retains only in-frame clones and omits some. Of some 290,000 clones in the sample, 85% to 90% were seen once. The sequencing sample was made of peripheral blood. The TCR comes from a woman younger than 45 with COVID-19, enrolled during active disease. The rearrangement joins TRBV3-1 (or the pseudogene TRBV3-2) to TRBJ2-7; tentative D call: TRBD2 (6 bases). CDR3 region: CASSQEGLANTYEQYF. The CDR3 region has the DNA TGTGCCAGCTCTCAAGAGGGGCTAGCGAATACCTACGAGCAGTACTTC.